Below, one T cell receptor beta chain is given with its context. This sample stems from a study of shared clonotypes between healthy human individuals. This CDR3 is built from 21 residues. V shed 4 bases, J shed 2 bases, and the junction held 23 bases outside the gene matches. CDR1 and CDR2 from the germline V gene are SQVTM and ANQGSEA. Clones were read by immunoSEQ multiplex PCR, and TCRdb kept only the in-frame ones, dropping some. This table holds 1.6 million or so clones, over 95% found once. The chain joins TRBV29-1 to TRBJ2-1; 10 nucleotides agree with TRBD2. Sample: naive CD4+ T cells sorted from blood. As to subset: CD45RA+ positively selected. This TCR was recovered from a young man in good health. CDR3 loop: CSVANGGALAGGNLPYNEQFF. Written as DNA, the CDR3 is TGCAGCGTTGCCAATGGAGGGGCTTTAGCGGGAGGTAACCTCCCCTACAATGAGCAGTTCTTC.